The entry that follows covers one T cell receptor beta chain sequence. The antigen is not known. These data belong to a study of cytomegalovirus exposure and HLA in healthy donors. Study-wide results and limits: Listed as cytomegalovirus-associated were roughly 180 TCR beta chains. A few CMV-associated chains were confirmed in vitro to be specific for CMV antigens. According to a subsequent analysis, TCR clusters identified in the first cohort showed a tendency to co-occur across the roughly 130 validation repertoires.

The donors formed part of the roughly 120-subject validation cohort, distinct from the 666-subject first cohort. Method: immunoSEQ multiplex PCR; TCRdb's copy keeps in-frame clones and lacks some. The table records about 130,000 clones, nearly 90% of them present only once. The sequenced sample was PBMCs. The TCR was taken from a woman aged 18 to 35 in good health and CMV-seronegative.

CDR3: CASSEAWRIQVRKAGGDEKLFF. CDR3 coding DNA: TGTGCCAGCAGTGAAGCGTGGAGGATCCAGGTCCGCAAAGCTGGTGGCGATGAAAAACTGTTTTTT. The J gene is TRBJ1-4, the V gene TRBV6-1; D gene unclear. Germline V gene lookup returns CDR1 MNHNS and CDR2 SASEGT. This CDR3 spans 22 amino acids. Trimming left V 0 bases short and J 6 bases short, with 32 bases between.